Each of the 4 T cell receptor beta chains below was sequenced from the same sample in a study of T cell repertoires in cytomegalovirus infection. In TCRdb, the reads were re-called with MiXCR into one record per CDR3 protein. The sample includes roughly 640,000 distinct CDR3 sequences, roughly 26% of them seen just once. Sequencing was performed on CD8+ T cells from PBMCs. These receptors were taken from a human donor in good health (CMV status not recorded). Some clones in this sample may be carry-over from other donors' samples.

In this sample, this clonotype turned up a few times. The chain uses TRBV29-1 and TRBJ1-1, with 7 bases lining up with TRBD1. Germline CDR1 and CDR2: SQVTM and ANQGSEA. V lost 7 bases, J lost 6 bases, and 17 bases stayed unmatched. The CDR3 contains 15 residues. The CDR3 loop reads CSARGGPRRASEAFF. The CDR3 DNA follows: TGCAGCGCCCGAGGGGGCCCCAGGAGGGCCTCTGAAGCTTTCTTT.

This clonotype was found a few times. This chain joins TRBV14 and TRBJ2-2, with D possibly matching TRBD1 (5 bases). The germline CDR1 and CDR2 sequences are SGHDN and FVKESK. This CDR3 has 15 residues. Trimming left V 3 bases short and J 4 bases short, with 12 bases between. CDR3 DNA: TGTGCCAGCAGCCACATCACAGGCGTCACCGGGGAGCTGTTTTTT. Residues: CASSHITGVTGELFF.

This clonotype has more than one count but fewer than ten. V and J are TRBV7-9 and TRBJ1-5, with D possibly being TRBD1 (6 bases). CDR3 length equals 13 residues. The V end was cut by 7 bases, the J end by 4 bases, with 11 bases between. Looked up from germline, CDR1 is SEHNR and CDR2 is FQNEAQ (reference sequence). DNA of the CDR3: TGTGCCAGCAACCGAGGGGGAAATCAGCCCCAGCATTTT. It yields the protein CASNRGGNQPQHF.

This clonotype has a handful of counts. The rearrangement uses TRBV11-2 and TRBJ2-3; D is unresolved. Germline V gene sequence: CDR1 SGHAT, CDR2 FQNNGV. This CDR3 region has 11 residues. Deletions cut 0 bases from V and 8 bases from J, with 3 bases between. CDR3 coding DNA: TGTGCCAGCAGCTTAGAGGGTACGCAGTATTTT. Its protein is CASSLEGTQYF.